The source of this TCR beta chain is a study of blood T cell repertoires in COVID-19 (dated by TCRdb to between 2020 and 2021). In terms of the full investigation: The collaborator samples originated in the United States, Italy and Spain and spanned the acute and convalescent phases of COVID-19. The sample metadata nearly always contained a de-identified subject ID, COVID-19 status, age in years and sex. Subjects who had been exposed to COVID-19, were actively infected with it, or had recovered from it provided the deeply sampled blood TCRbeta repertoires that made up the dataset. The repertoires were released in a freely available public database meant as a resource for research on the immune response to SARS-CoV-2. The material from the prospective study consisted of cDNA or gDNA derived from T cells, B-cell-depleted T cells, or PBMCs. Where available, HLA class I and class II types were taken from metadata supplied by the sample provider and were not determined by assay-based typing. The samples were drawn from the first 160 participants of the ongoing ImmuneRACE study and from 1,254 subjects provided by 6 global collaborators. What the work shows at the level of the full study, not this receptor alone: The amount of clinical and demographic metadata varied by source and participant and was provided uncurated.

The immunoSEQ Assay, a bias-controlled multiplex PCR, was used to amplify TCRbeta CDR3 regions from genomic DNA. Per the authors' processing: The number of nucleated cells in each sample was estimated by amplification of reference gene primers within the assay. To quantify the absolute abundance of each unique TCRbeta CDR3 rearrangement, sequence reads were collapsed and filtered. For each sample, productive Simpson clonality was calculated as the square root of Simpson's diversity index over productive rearrangements. In its TCRdb copy, this immuneACCESS table keeps in-frame sequences only and misses some clones. Where compared with another copy, unresolved V genes explain less than half of these, and the others have no known cause. That table furnishes V, J and clone size, whereas the DNA furnished D and trimming. This sample gives 70,000 or so clones in total; approximately 89% of them show up just once. More than 8% of the sample comes from the top ten.

Whole blood was collected in K2EDTA tubes by collaborating institutions according to the institutions' own protocols. For TCRbeta analysis, collaborators shipped samples as frozen whole blood, isolated PBMCs, or DNA extracted from either of those sample types. The V end gives up 9 bases and the J end 3 bases, leaving 14 bases in the junction not matched to a gene. From the germline V gene, CDR1 is KGHDR and CDR2 is SFDVKD. From the cysteine up to the phenylalanine, the CDR3 has a length of 18 residues. Solely the CDR3 DNA is kept, with 54 bases framed from the first base. Details on this clone: The clone's antigen remains unknown. It has no much larger one-base neighbor in the sample; base qualities were not kept.

The clonotype was recovered from a human donor in a cohort sampled during active COVID-19. The sequence joins TRBV24-1 to TRBJ1-6; TRBD1 fits 9 bases in the junction. The sequencing sample was made of peripheral blood. CDR3 reads: CATYPGQGEEGYNSPLHF. The sequenced DNA: TGTGCCACCTACCCGGGACAGGGTGAGGAGGGCTATAATTCACCCCTCCACTTT.